This TCR beta chain comes out of a study of human T cells and chemical hapten exposure (dated by TCRdb to the early 2020s). Some background on the complete study: For sensitization, 2% DPC in acetone was applied to a 2 cm by 2 cm area of upper inner arm skin. Throughout the study period of 20 to 30 weeks, patients also received therapeutic DPC doses to the scalp every week. Patch tests used Finn chambers with 0.01% DPC on the upper back, scored after 6 days by International Contact Dermatitis Research Group standards. The patient cohort, mostly female, included alopecia areata with under or over 50% scalp involvement, alopecia totalis and alopecia universalis. The libraries were sequenced as a pool, and the TCR yield per sample differed mostly because of small variations in library volumes within the pool. In alopecia patients, the study followed how the peripheral blood TCR repertoire changed in vivo over primary and secondary sensitization to diphenylcyclopropenone (DPC), a hapten. Blood samples were taken from patients before sensitization (week 0) and then at 2, 6 and about 24 weeks after DPC sensitization. For TCR sequencing, blood came from 25 to 35 alopecia patients at anywhere from one to four time points (pre-sensitization, 2, 6 and 24 weeks). Both TCR alpha and TCR beta chains were sequenced from each blood RNA sample. Study-level results and caveats: After repeated subsampling, changes were observed in the strength of the expansion versus patch-test correlation and in the threshold at which the correlation became significant. No change with DPC sensitization was found in the number of TCRs above 1 in 1000 frequency, and no evidence of global repertoire structure alterations was found. Patch test score correlated positively with the number of PT1 expanded TCRs, reaching significance at thresholds 8, 16 and 32 but not at 4. Alopecia, a presumed autoimmune disease, was present in all patients, so the immune response of the patients might differ from that of healthy individuals. Expanded TCRs formed significantly more large CDR3 similarity clusters than pre-sensitization or healthy control sets, consistent with antigen-driven responses.

Per the publication, the time point label means: patch test 1, 2 weeks after DPC sensitization. Read against the paper, the sample's treatment or condition label means: therapeutic diphenylcyclopropenone sensitization with weekly scalp DPC. Unfractionated whole blood was collected in Tempus Blood RNA tubes, and total RNA was extracted from that blood. At every patch-test visit, the blood draw took place before the patch test was put on. To be eligible, patients had to be aged 18 to 70, diagnosed with alopecia and judged suitable for DPC therapy, while pregnant patients were excluded. For this clonotype: It lacks a known antigen. No much larger clonotype is one base removed from it; base qualities were not supplied.

The library was obtained by RACE. Instrument on record: NextSeq 500. Library preparation attached unique molecular identifiers to individual cDNA molecules for quantitative, reproducible TCR counting. Per the original workflow: The median number of TCRs per sample was over 95,000, ranging from about 20,000 to 750,000. V, J and CDR3 annotation of the TCR reads was carried out using the Decombinator software suite. For PS versus PT1 abundance plots, all samples were subsampled to the same number of TCRs (28,000). Expanded TCRs were defined as absent before sensitization and observed at least eight times at the 2-week time point. In-frame beta chains were kept once TCRdb had trimmed the public reads at Q25 with fastp and called clones with MiXCR. Rows with a matching CDR3 protein are joined into one entry that keeps the most common DNA and genes. The V and J calls and clone size are TCRdb's, not the authors'. The sample contains about 37,000 distinct CDR3 sequences, 6% to 7% of them found a single time. About 10% of the sample is in the top ten clones.

This TCR came from a woman aged 25 to 45 with alopecia areata. Some clones in this sample may be carry-over from other donors' samples. Sequences were derived from whole blood, sampled in connection with sensitization to the hapten diphenylcyclopropenone (DPC).

The DNA is TGTGCCAGCAGGGATTTAGGACAGACCCGAGGGATGAACACTGAAGCTTTCTTT. This yields the protein CASRDLGQTRGMNTEAFF. In this chain, TRBV5-6 is recombined with TRBJ1-1; the D gene is perhaps TRBD1, on 6 matching bases. Counted from cysteine to phenylalanine, this CDR3 has 18 amino acids. Left in the record is the CDR3 DNA by itself, 54 bases read in frame from the first base. The germline V gene gives CDR1 as SGHDT and CDR2 as YYEEEE. The germline ends are 23 bases apart after V is trimmed by 5 bases and J by 0 bases.